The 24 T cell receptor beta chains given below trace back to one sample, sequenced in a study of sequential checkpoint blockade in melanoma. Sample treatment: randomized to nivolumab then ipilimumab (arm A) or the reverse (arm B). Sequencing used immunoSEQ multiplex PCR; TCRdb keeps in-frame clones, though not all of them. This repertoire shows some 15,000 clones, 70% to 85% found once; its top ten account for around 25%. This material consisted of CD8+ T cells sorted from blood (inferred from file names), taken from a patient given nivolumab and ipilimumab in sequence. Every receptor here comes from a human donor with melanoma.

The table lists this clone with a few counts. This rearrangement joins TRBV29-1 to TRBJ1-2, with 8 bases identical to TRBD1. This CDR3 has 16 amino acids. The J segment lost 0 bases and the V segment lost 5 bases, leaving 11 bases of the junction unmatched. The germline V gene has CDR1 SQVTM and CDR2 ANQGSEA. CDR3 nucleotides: TGCAGCGTTACCCCCCCGGACAGGGATACTAACTATGGCTACACCTTC. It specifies CSVTPPDRDTNYGYTF.

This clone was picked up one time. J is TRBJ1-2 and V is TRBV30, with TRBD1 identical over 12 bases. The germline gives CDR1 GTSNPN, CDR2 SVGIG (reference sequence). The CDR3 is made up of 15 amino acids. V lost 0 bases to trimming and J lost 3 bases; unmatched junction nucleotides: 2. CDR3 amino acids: CAWSVGTGGDYGYTF. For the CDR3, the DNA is TGTGCCTGGAGTGTAGGGACAGGGGGCGACTATGGCTACACCTTC.

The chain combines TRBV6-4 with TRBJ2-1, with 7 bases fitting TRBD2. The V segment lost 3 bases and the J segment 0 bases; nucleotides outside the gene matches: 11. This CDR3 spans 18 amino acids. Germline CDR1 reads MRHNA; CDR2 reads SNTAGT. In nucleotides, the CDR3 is TGTGCCAGCAGTGAATCCTCCAAGCGGGAAAACTCCTACAATGAGCAGTTCTTC. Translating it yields CASSESSKRENSYNEQFF.

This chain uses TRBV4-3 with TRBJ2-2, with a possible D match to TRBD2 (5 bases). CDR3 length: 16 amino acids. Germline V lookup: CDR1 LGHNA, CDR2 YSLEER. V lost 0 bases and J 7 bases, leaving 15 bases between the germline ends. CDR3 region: CASSQDRGWEIGELFF. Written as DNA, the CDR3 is TGCGCCAGCAGCCAAGATCGGGGTTGGGAAATCGGGGAGCTGTTTTTT.

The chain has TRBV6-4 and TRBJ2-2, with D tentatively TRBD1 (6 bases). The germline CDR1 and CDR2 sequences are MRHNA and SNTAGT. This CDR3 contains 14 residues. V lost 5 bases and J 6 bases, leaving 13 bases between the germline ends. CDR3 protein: CASSSRGGAGELFF. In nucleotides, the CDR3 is TGTGCCAGCAGTTCCAGGGGTGGGGCCGGGGAGCTGTTTTTT.

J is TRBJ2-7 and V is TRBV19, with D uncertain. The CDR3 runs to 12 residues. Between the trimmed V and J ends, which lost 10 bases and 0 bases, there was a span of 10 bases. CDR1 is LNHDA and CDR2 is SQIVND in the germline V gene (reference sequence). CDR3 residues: CATSTSSYEQYF. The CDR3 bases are TGTGCCACTTCCACAAGCTCCTACGAGCAGTACTTC.

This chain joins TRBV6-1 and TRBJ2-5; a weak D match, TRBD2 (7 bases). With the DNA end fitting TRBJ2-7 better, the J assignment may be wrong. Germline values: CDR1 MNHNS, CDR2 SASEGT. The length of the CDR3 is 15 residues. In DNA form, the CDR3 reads TGTGCCAGCTTCGCTAGAAGGGGGGGCTCCTACGAGCAGTACTTC. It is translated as CASFARRGGSYEQYF.

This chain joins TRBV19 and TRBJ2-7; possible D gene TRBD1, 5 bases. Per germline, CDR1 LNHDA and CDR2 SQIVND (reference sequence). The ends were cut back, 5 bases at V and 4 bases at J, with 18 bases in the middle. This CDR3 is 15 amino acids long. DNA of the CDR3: TGTGCCAGTAGTGGATTGACGGCAGGACAATACGAGCAGTACTTC. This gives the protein CASSGLTAGQYEQYF. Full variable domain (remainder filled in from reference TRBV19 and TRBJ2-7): DGGITQSPKYLFRKEGQNVTLSCEQNLNHDAMYWYRQDPGQGLRLIYYSQIVNDFQKGDIAEGYSVSREKKESFPLTVTSAQKNPTAFYLCASSGLTAGQYEQYFGPGTRLTVT.

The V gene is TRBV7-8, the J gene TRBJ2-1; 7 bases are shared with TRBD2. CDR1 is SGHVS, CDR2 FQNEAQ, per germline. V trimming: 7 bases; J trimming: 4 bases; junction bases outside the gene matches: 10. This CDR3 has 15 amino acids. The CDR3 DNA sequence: TGTGCCAGCACTCAAGACGGGGGGTCTTACAATGAGCAGTTCTTC. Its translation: CASTQDGGSYNEQFF.

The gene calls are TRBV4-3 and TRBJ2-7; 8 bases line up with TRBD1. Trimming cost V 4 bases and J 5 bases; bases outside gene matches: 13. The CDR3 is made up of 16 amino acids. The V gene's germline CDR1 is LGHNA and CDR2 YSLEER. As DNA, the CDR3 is TGCGCCAGCAGCCCAACCCCGGGACAGGCCCCCCACGAGCAGTACGTC. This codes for CASSPTPGQAPHEQYV.

The CDR3: CASSLAGGHEQYV. The CDR3 DNA reads as TGCGCCAGCAGCTTAGCCGGGGGTCACGAGCAGTACGTC. The chain has TRBV5-1 and TRBJ2-7, with a possible D match to TRBD2 (6 bases). This CDR3 spans 13 amino acids. The germline V and J ends were trimmed by 2 bases and 5 bases, with 11 bases remaining between them. Germline V gene lookup returns CDR1 SGHRS and CDR2 YFSETQ.

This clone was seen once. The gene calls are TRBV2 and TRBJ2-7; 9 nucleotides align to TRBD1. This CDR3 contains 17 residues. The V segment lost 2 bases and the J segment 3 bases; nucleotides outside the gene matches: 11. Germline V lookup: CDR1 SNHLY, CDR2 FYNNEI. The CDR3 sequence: CASSENPGQGKIYEQYV. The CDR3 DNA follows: TGTGCCAGCAGTGAAAATCCGGGACAGGGTAAGATCTACGAGCAGTACGTC.

In nucleotides, the CDR3 is TGCGCCAGCAGTGAGTTCGGACGGGGAGCAAAATGGAATCAGCCCCAGCATTTT. As protein: CASSEFGRGAKWNQPQHF. This rearrangement joins TRBV10-1 to TRBJ1-5; D not resolved. Looked up from germline, CDR1 is WNHNN and CDR2 is SYGVQD (reference sequence). CDR3 length: 18 amino acids. The V end was cut by 1 base, the J end by 4 bases, with 20 bases between.

As DNA, the CDR3 is TGTGCCAGCAGCCAACTTGTACTAGCAGACGGAGGCGAGCAGTTCTTC. Protein sequence: CASSQLVLADGGEQFF. The chain recombines TRBV4-2 with TRBJ2-1; a possible D gene is TRBD2 (6 bases). CDR1 LGHNA and CDR2 YNFKEQ come from the germline V gene. Trimming shortened V by 2 bases and J by 10 bases, and 21 bases separated the two germline ends. The length of the CDR3 is 16 residues.

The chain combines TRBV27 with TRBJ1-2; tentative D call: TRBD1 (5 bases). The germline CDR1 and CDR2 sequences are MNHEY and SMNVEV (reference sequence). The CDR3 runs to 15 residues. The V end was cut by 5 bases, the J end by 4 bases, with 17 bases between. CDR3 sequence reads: CASSPSFRAPYGYTF. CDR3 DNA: TGTGCCAGCAGTCCGTCGTTCAGGGCCCCCTATGGCTACACCTTC.

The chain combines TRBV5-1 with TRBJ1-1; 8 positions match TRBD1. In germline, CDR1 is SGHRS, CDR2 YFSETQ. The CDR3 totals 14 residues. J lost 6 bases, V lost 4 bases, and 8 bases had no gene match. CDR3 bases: TGCGCCAGCAGCCATTCGGGACAGGCCGCTGAAGCTTTCTTT. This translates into CASSHSGQAAEAFF.

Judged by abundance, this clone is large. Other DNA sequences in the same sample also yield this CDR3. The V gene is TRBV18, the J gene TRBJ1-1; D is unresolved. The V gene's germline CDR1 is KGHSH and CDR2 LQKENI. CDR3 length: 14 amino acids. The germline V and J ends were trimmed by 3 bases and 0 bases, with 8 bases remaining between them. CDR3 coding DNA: TGTGCCAGCTCACCCTCAGTCCTGAACACTGAAGCTTTCTTT. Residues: CASSPSVLNTEAFF.

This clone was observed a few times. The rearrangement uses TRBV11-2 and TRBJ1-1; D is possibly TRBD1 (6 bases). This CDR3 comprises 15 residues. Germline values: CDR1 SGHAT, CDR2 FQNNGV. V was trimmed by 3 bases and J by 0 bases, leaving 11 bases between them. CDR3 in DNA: TGTGCCAGCAGCTTGTTCGGACAGATGAACACTGAAGCTTTCTTT. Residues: CASSLFGQMNTEAFF.

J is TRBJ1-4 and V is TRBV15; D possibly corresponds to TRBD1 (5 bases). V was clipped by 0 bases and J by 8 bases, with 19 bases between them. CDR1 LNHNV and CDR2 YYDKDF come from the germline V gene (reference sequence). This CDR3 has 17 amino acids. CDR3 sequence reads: CATSREGLDVSGEKLFF. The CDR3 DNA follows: TGTGCCACCAGCAGAGAGGGGCTTGACGTCAGCGGGGAAAAACTGTTTTTT.

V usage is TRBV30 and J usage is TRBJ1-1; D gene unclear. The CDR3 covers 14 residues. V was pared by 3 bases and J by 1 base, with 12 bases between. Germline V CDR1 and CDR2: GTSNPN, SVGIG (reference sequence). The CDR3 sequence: CAWRVRHENTEAFF. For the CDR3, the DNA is TGTGCCTGGAGGGTGAGACACGAGAACACTGAAGCTTTCTTT.

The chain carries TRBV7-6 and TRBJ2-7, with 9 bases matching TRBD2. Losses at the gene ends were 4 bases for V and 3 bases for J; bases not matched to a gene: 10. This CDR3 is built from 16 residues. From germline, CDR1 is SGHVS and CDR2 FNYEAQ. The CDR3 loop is CASSSSPSGRYYEQYF. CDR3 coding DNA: TGTGCCAGCAGCTCCTCTCCGAGCGGGAGGTACTACGAGCAGTACTTC.

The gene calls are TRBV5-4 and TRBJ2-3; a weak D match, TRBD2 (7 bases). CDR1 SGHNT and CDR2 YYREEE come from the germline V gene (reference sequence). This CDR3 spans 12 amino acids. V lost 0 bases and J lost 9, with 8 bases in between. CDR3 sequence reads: CASSLEGGTQYF. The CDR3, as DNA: TGTGCCAGCAGCTTGGAGGGGGGGACGCAGTATTTT.

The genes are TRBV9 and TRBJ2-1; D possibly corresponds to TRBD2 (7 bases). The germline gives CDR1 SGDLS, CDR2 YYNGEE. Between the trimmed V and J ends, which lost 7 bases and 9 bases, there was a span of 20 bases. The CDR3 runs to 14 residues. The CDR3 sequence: CASGAGGALSEQFF. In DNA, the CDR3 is TGTGCCAGCGGGGCTGGGGGGGCCTTGTCTGAGCAGTTCTTC.

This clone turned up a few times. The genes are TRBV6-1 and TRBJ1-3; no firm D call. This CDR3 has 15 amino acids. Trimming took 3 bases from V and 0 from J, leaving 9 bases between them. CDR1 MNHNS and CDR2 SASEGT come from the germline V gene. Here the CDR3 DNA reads TGTGCCAGCAGTGACAGAATTATCTCTGGAAACACCATATATTTT. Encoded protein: CASSDRIISGNTIYF.